Given below is one T cell receptor (beta chain) in context. This record belongs to a study of blood T cell repertoires in COVID-19. Study background: Donors in the United States, Italy and Spain gave samples during acute or convalescent COVID-19.

Study processing details: Amplification with reference gene primers provided the estimates of nucleated cell counts. Clones were sequenced by immunoSEQ multiplex PCR, and TCRdb holds only the in-frame ones, with some missing. V, J and clone size are taken as reported in that table, and D and trimming were inferred from the DNA itself. The sample has approximately 59,000 clones; approximately 88% are singletons. The CDR3 covers 15 residues. V trimming: 6 bases; J trimming: 1 base; junction bases outside the gene matches: 4. Germline V lookup: CDR1 SGHTA, CDR2 FQGNSA. V usage is TRBV7-2 and J usage is TRBJ2-1, with 9 bases lining up with TRBD2. This clonotype was obtained from a human donor in a cohort sampled during active COVID-19. Material: peripheral blood. As DNA, the CDR3 is TGTGCCAGCAGTAAGGGACTAGCATCCTACAATGAGCAGTTCTTC. This translates into CASSKGLASYNEQFF.